Below, 19 T cell receptor beta chains from the same sample are listed, as sequenced in a study of shared clonotypes between healthy human individuals (dated by TCRdb to 2018 to 2021). The protocol used for the library was the immunoSEQ multiplex PCR assay. Drawn from immuneACCESS, this table holds only the in-frame rearrangements with V and J called that TCRdb kept. Clones are partly lost; checked studies trace under half to an unresolved V gene and leave the rest unexplained. Within this sample are about 2.4 million clones, with more than 85% of them counted one time only. The ten largest clones add up to 0.36% of the sample. The sequenced material came from naive CD4+ T cells from PBMCs. Read against the paper, the sample's cell subset or site label means: CD45RA+ positively selected. The origin of the receptors is a man aged 18 to 29 in good health. Some clones in this sample may be carry-over from other donors' samples.

A note on this clone: This sample also contains other DNA sequences that code for the same CDR3. V is TRBV2 and J is TRBJ2-3; no firm D call. The V gene lost 6 bases and the J gene lost 2 bases, with 3 bases spanning the gap. The CDR3 has 11 amino acids. The germline CDR1 and CDR2 sequences are SNHLY and FYNNEI. Here the CDR3 reads CASRVTDTQYF. The CDR3 nucleotides read TGTGCCAGCAGGGTCACAGATACGCAGTATTTT.

The chain has TRBV5-6 and TRBJ1-2; maybe TRBD1 (5 bases). In germline, CDR1 is SGHDT, CDR2 YYEEEE. The CDR3 covers 14 residues. V lost 4 bases and J lost 5, with 15 bases in between. CDR3 loop: CASSRGNSRYGYTF. CDR3 DNA sequence: TGTGCCAGCAGCCGGGGGAACTCTCGGTATGGCTACACCTTC.

The J gene is TRBJ1-1, the V gene TRBV9; a weak D match, TRBD1 (5 bases). Germline V gene sequence: CDR1 SGDLS, CDR2 YYNGEE. The CDR3 length is 14 residues. Trimming left V 0 bases short and J 9 bases short, with 15 bases between. In DNA form, the CDR3 reads TGTGCCAGCAGCGTAGGAGGGACCAGTGAGAAAGCTTTCTTT. This gives the protein CASSVGGTSEKAFF.

The sample holds one count of this clone. This chain joins TRBV5-6 and TRBJ2-2; D ambiguous. V lost 7 bases and J 4 bases, leaving 14 bases between the germline ends. The germline gives CDR1 SGHDT, CDR2 YYEEEE. The length of the CDR3 is 14 residues. CDR3 loop: CASSILTGTGELFF. In nucleotides, the CDR3 is TGTGCCAGCTCCATACTAACCGGCACCGGGGAGCTGTTTTTT. Variable domain in full (rest from reference TRBV5-6 and TRBJ2-2): DAGVTQSPTHLIKTRGQQVTLRCSPKSGHDTVSWYQQALGQGPQFIFQYYEEEERQRGNFPDRFSGHQFPNYSSELNVNALLLGDSALYLCASSILTGTGELFFGEGSRLTVL.

This clone was counted only a few times. The V and J genes are TRBV25-1 and TRBJ1-5; D not certain. Looked up from germline, CDR1 is MGHDK and CDR2 is SYGVNS. V was cut by 5 bases and J by 2 bases, with 7 bases left in between. The CDR3 is 13 amino acids. Here the CDR3 reads CASSYTGNQPQHF. For the CDR3, the DNA is TGTGCCAGCAGTTACACGGGCAATCAGCCCCAGCATTTT.

This clone has a single count. The V gene is TRBV11-2, the J gene TRBJ2-2, with D maybe TRBD1 (5 bases). The CDR3 loop spans 14 amino acids. CDR1 is SGHAT and CDR2 is FQNNGV in the germline V gene. V was clipped by 6 bases and J by 8 bases, with 16 bases between them. As DNA, the CDR3 is TGTGCCAGCAGAAGATGGGCAGGGTATGGGGAGCTGTTTTTT. This translates into CASRRWAGYGELFF.

The gene calls are TRBV7-9 and TRBJ1-3, with a possible D match to TRBD1 (5 bases). This CDR3 comprises 17 residues. Germline V CDR1 and CDR2: SEHNR, FQNEAQ (reference sequence). The ends were cut back, 5 bases at V and 0 bases at J, with 17 bases in the middle. CDR3 sequence (DNA): TGTGCCAGCAGCCCAACTTCCGACAGACTCTCTGGAAACACCATATATTTT. It yields the protein CASSPTSDRLSGNTIYF.

The chain joins TRBV5-1 to TRBJ1-1; D is ambiguous. Per the germline V gene, CDR1 is SGHRS and CDR2 is YFSETQ. The V end lost 2 bases, the J end lost 4 bases, and 12 bases lay between the germline ends. The CDR3 length is 14 residues. The CDR3 here is CASSFGGLGTEAFF. CDR3 coding DNA: TGCGCCAGCAGCTTCGGCGGATTGGGCACTGAAGCTTTCTTT.

The J gene is TRBJ1-2, the V gene TRBV6-6; 9 bases are shared with TRBD1. The CDR3 extends over 13 amino acids. With V trimmed by 7 bases and J by 7 bases, 7 bases remained unmatched. CDR1 is MNHNY and CDR2 is SVGAGI in the germline V gene (reference sequence). The CDR3 reads CASNLQGAGGYTF. For the CDR3, the DNA is TGTGCCAGCAACCTACAGGGGGCGGGTGGCTACACCTTC.

The chain combines TRBV2 with TRBJ2-2, with 8 bases that match TRBD2. V gave up 8 bases and J gave up 5 bases; unmatched junction bases: 7. This CDR3 comprises 14 residues. The germline V gene has CDR1 SNHLY and CDR2 FYNNEI. The CDR3 sequence: CASLGLAQTGELFF. The CDR3, as DNA: TGTGCCAGCCTAGGACTAGCACAGACCGGGGAGCTGTTTTTT.

This chain joins TRBV2 and TRBJ1-4; D gene uncertain. Germline CDR1 reads SNHLY; CDR2 reads FYNNEI. The CDR3 consists of 14 residues. V was clipped by 8 bases and J by 5 bases, with 15 bases between them. CDR3 residues: CASGRTRKNEKLFF. In nucleotides, the CDR3 is TGTGCCAGCGGGAGAACAAGGAAAAATGAAAAACTGTTTTTT.

The chain employs TRBV10-2 and TRBJ2-7; either TRBD1 or TRBD2 may supply D (5 bases each). The CDR3 totals 15 residues. V lost 6 bases and J 1 base, leaving 16 bases between the germline ends. Germline CDR1 reads WSHSY; CDR2 reads SAAADI. The chain's CDR3 is CASRVGQGASYEQYF. The CDR3 nucleotides are TGCGCCAGCAGGGTGGGGCAGGGAGCTTCCTACGAGCAGTACTTC.

The chain couples TRBV7-8 to TRBJ2-1; 11 nucleotides agree with TRBD2. The CDR3 runs 15 residues. Germline loops: CDR1 SGHVS, CDR2 FQNEAQ. V lost 1 base, J lost 7 bases, and 3 bases stayed unmatched. CDR3 region: CASSLVLAGENEQFF. The CDR3 nucleotides read TGTGCCAGCAGCTTAGTACTAGCGGGAGAGAATGAGCAGTTCTTC.

V usage is TRBV7-9 and J usage is TRBJ1-1; 8 bases map to TRBD1. Germline trimming cut 5 bases from V and 3 bases from J; bases unmatched to any gene: 11. The CDR3 runs to 16 residues. The germline V gene has CDR1 SEHNR and CDR2 FQNEAQ (reference sequence). The chain's CDR3 is CASSPRTGWRDTEAFF. The CDR3 nucleotides read TGTGCCAGCAGCCCACGGACAGGGTGGAGGGACACTGAAGCTTTCTTT.

In its sample, this clone was seen a few times. The CDR3 is CSVERDSSTEAFF. The CDR3 coding sequence is TGCAGCGTTGAAAGGGACAGTAGCACTGAAGCTTTCTTT. The V gene is TRBV29-1, the J gene TRBJ1-1; TRBD1 aligns across 7 bases. The ends lost 2 bases at V and 4 bases at J; junction bases unmatched: 4. Looked up from germline, CDR1 is SQVTM and CDR2 is ANQGSEA. The CDR3 extends over 13 amino acids.

This clone was counted once. The chain couples TRBV5-1 to TRBJ1-6; a weak D match, TRBD1 (6 bases). The CDR3 loop spans 15 amino acids. CDR1 and CDR2 (germline): SGHRS, YFSETQ. Trimming cost V 1 base and J 5 bases, with 10 bases left between them. The CDR3 protein is CASSLLTGDNSPLHF. The DNA for the CDR3 is TGCGCCAGCAGCTTGTTGACAGGAGATAATTCACCCCTCCACTTT.

The chain is built from TRBV7-9 and TRBJ1-1, with D possibly matching TRBD1 (6 bases). CDR1 is SEHNR, CDR2 FQNEAQ, per germline (reference sequence). CDR3 length: 16 residues. Trimming removed 1 base at V and 2 bases at J, with 14 bases between. In DNA, the CDR3 is TGTGCCAGCAGCTTAGGGAGGGGGTCTATCAACACTGAAGCTTTCTTT. Residues: CASSLGRGSINTEAFF.

The CDR3 spells CASSLGGVGEKLFF. CDR3 sequence (DNA): TGTGCCAGCAGTTTAGGGGGGGTGGGCGAAAAACTGTTTTTT. The chain combines TRBV28 with TRBJ1-4; weak D call: TRBD1 (5 bases). The V gene's germline CDR1 is MDHEN and CDR2 SYDVKM. V was trimmed by 2 bases and J by 8 bases, leaving 12 bases between them. The CDR3 sequence is 14 residues long.

To note about this clone: The sample holds other DNA sequences that translate to the same CDR3. The chain uses TRBV28 and TRBJ2-7; D unresolved. CDR1 is MDHEN, CDR2 SYDVKM, per germline. This CDR3 has 11 amino acids. The V and J ends lost 3 bases and 5 bases respectively, with 5 bases between them. CDR3 sequence reads: CASSLENEQYF. The CDR3 bases are TGTGCCAGCAGTTTGGAGAACGAGCAGTACTTC.